These 29 T cell receptor beta chains came from one sample sequenced in a study of T cells after yellow fever vaccination. TCRdb re-derived calls from the 5' RACE reads in MiXCR, one entry per CDR3 protein. The sample lists around 590,000 distinct CDR3 sequences, around 12% occurring once. Here the sequenced sample was PBMCs, taken on the day of the yellow fever booster vaccination. Receptors originate from a man younger than 45 who received the YFV17D yellow fever vaccine.

This clonotype has only a few counts. This sequence joins TRBV10-2 and TRBJ2-5, with TRBD1 matching 9 bases. CDR1 and CDR2 (germline): WSHSY, SAAADI. The CDR3 extends over 14 amino acids. Trimming removed 6 bases from V and 3 bases from J; junction bases left unmatched: 5. The CDR3 region has the DNA TGCGCCAGCAGCGTGACAGGGGGAAAAGAGACCCAGTACTTC. Encoded protein: CASSVTGGKETQYF.

This chain joins TRBV25-1 and TRBJ2-1; D remains ambiguous. Trimming stripped 1 base from V and 1 base from J, with 5 bases between. The length of the CDR3 is 14 residues. The germline gives CDR1 MGHDK, CDR2 SYGVNS. The CDR3 DNA is TGTGCCAGCAGTGAATGGGGATCCTACAATGAGCAGTTCTTC. It codes for CASSEWGSYNEQFF.

The chain links TRBV5-1 to TRBJ2-5, with 8 nucleotides matching TRBD1. Germline CDR1 SGHRS, CDR2 YFSETQ. With V trimmed by 0 bases and J by 0 bases, 1 base remained unmatched. CDR3 size: 15 residues. The CDR3 DNA is TGCGCCAGCAGCTTGGGACAGGGGTACCAAGAGACCCAGTACTTC. Protein: CASSLGQGYQETQYF.

This clonotype was counted many times. The V gene is TRBV5-1, the J gene TRBJ2-7; 10 nucleotides agree with TRBD2. Per germline, CDR1 SGHRS and CDR2 YFSETQ. The ends lost 5 bases at V and 5 bases at J; junction bases unmatched: 13. CDR3 length equals 16 residues. The chain's CDR3 is CASSNGGPSGSHEQYF. Written as DNA, the CDR3 is TGCGCCAGCAGTAACGGGGGGCCTAGCGGGAGTCACGAGCAGTACTTC.

This clonotype was detected only a few times. The CDR3 reads CASSDGRLVDTQYF. Written as DNA, the CDR3 is TGTGCCAGCTCAGACGGCCGATTGGTGGATACGCAGTATTTT. The chain combines TRBV19 with TRBJ2-3; D uncertain. The CDR3 has 14 residues. CDR1 and CDR2 from the germline V gene are LNHDA and SQIVND (reference sequence). Trimming took 9 bases from V and 6 from J, leaving 19 bases between them.

In its sample, this clonotype was seen a few times. The chain has TRBV10-2 and TRBJ2-7; TRBD2 matches 9 bases. Germline CDR1 and CDR2: WSHSY and SAAADI. The CDR3 runs to 13 residues. V gave up 6 bases and J gave up 6 bases; unmatched junction bases: 6. CDR3 in DNA: TGCGCCAGCAGAGCGGGAGGCCAACTCGAGCAGTACTTC. As protein: CASRAGGQLEQYF.

This clonotype has a handful of counts. The CDR3 loop reads CASDPTGAPSLGEQFF. CDR3 DNA: TGTGCTAGTGACCCGACAGGGGCGCCATCATTGGGTGAGCAGTTCTTC. The chain couples TRBV12-5 to TRBJ2-1; TRBD1 matches at 8 bases. The CDR3 runs to 16 residues. V dropped 7 bases and J dropped 9; count of bases not matched to a gene: 17. The V gene's germline CDR1 is LGHNT and CDR2 FRNRAP.

This clonotype was counted a few times. This CDR3 reads CASSYSAGFNEKLFF. The CDR3 nucleotides read TGTGCCAGCAGTTACTCGGCAGGGTTTAATGAAAAACTGTTTTTT. The J gene is TRBJ1-4, the V gene TRBV6-5; TRBD1 might be the D (5 bases). The CDR3 is made up of 15 amino acids. Germline values: CDR1 MNHEY, CDR2 SVGAGI. The V gene lost 0 bases and the J gene lost 4 bases, with 9 bases spanning the gap.

This clonotype was observed a few times. The chain links TRBV5-1 to TRBJ2-1; D gene ambiguous. Trimming shortened V by 0 bases and J by 15 bases, and 16 bases separated the two germline ends. The V gene's germline CDR1 is SGHRS and CDR2 YFSETQ. This CDR3 region has 13 residues. In DNA, the CDR3 is TGCGCCAGCAGCTTGGCCGCCGACTCCCCAGGGTTCTTC. Protein product: CASSLAADSPGFF.

V gene TRBV5-4 combines with J gene TRBJ2-5; D not resolved. Trimming cost V 0 bases and J 2 bases, with 8 bases left between them. The CDR3 sequence is 14 residues long. From germline, CDR1 is SGHNT and CDR2 YYREEE (reference sequence). The CDR3 spells CASSLDVNQETQYF. CDR3 nucleotide sequence: TGTGCCAGCAGCTTGGACGTTAATCAAGAGACCCAGTACTTC.

This sequence joins TRBV10-3 and TRBJ1-5; 8 bases map to TRBD1. Looked up from germline, CDR1 is ENHRY and CDR2 is SYGVKD. The CDR3 consists of 14 residues. Losses at the gene ends were 3 bases for V and 7 bases for J; bases not matched to a gene: 5. The CDR3 is CAISEQGVGQPQHF. CDR3 nucleotides: TGTGCCATCAGTGAACAGGGGGTCGGGCAGCCCCAGCATTTT.

The chain joins TRBV6-2 or TRBV6-3 to TRBJ2-1, with D possibly being TRBD2 (6 bases). Germline V gene data show CDR1 as MNHEY and CDR2 as SVGEGT. V was clipped by 4 bases and J by 12 bases, with 7 bases between them. The CDR3 sequence is 10 residues long. The CDR3: CASSSGLQFF. The CDR3 bases are TGTGCCAGCAGTTCGGGACTGCAGTTCTTC.

CDR3 sequence: CASSAEIRVGTEAFF. The CDR3 nucleotides read TGCGCCAGCAGCGCGGAGATAAGGGTGGGCACTGAAGCTTTCTTT. The chain employs TRBV5-1 and TRBJ1-1; no clear D gene. The CDR3 extends over 15 amino acids. Between the trimmed V and J ends, which lost 4 bases and 4 bases, there was a span of 17 bases. Germline CDR1 and CDR2: SGHRS and YFSETQ.

V and J are TRBV7-8 and TRBJ2-1; D might be TRBD2 (6 bases). The CDR3 length is 16 residues. CDR1 and CDR2 from the germline V gene are SGHVS and FQNEAQ. Trimming removed 1 base from V and 4 bases from J, with 14 bases in between. CDR3 residues: CASSLDELGGYNEQFF. In DNA, the CDR3 is TGTGCCAGCAGCTTAGATGAGCTGGGGGGATACAATGAGCAGTTCTTC.

The chain recombines TRBV20-1 with TRBJ1-2; D unresolved. CDR1 is DFQATT, CDR2 SNEGSKA, per germline (reference sequence). The CDR3 runs 13 residues. The ends were cut back, 0 bases at V and 9 bases at J, with 14 bases in the middle. For the CDR3, the DNA is TGCAGTGCTAGAGAAAGACTAGAAGGTCGCTACACCTTC. Protein product: CSARERLEGRYTF.

This clonotype has at least ten counts. The chain uses TRBV12-3 or TRBV12-4 and TRBJ2-3, with 12 bases lining up with TRBD2. The junction had 4 bases not matched to a gene; V was cut back by 5 bases and J by 1 base. This CDR3 is 16 amino acids long. Here the CDR3 DNA reads TGTGCCAGCAGTACACTAGCGGGAGGCCGCACAGATACGCAGTATTTT. Protein: CASSTLAGGRTDTQYF.

This clonotype was seen more than once but under ten times. The chain uses TRBV6-2 or TRBV6-3 and TRBJ2-5, with 9 nucleotides matching TRBD1. With 4 bases clipped from V and 2 bases from J, the junction kept 5 bases outside the gene matches. Germline assignment: CDR1 MNHEY and CDR2 SVGEGT. The CDR3 spans 15 residues. This CDR3 reads CASSLDRGQQETQYF. As DNA, the CDR3 is TGTGCCAGCAGTTTGGACAGGGGACAACAAGAGACCCAGTACTTC.

The chain has TRBV6-5 and TRBJ2-2, with TRBD2 matching 9 bases. V lost 2 bases and J lost 6; bases outside the gene matches: 4. The CDR3 sequence is 15 residues long. Germline V gives CDR1 MNHEY, CDR2 SVGAGI. CDR3 in amino acids: CASSYVAGVPGELFF. In DNA, the CDR3 is TGTGCCAGCAGTTACGTAGCGGGAGTACCCGGGGAGCTGTTTTTT.

The sample holds many counts of this clonotype. CDR3 coding DNA: TGTGCCAGCAGCCAAGAAATAGGACAGGGAAACACCATATATTTT. Encoded protein: CASSQEIGQGNTIYF. The rearrangement links TRBV3-1 to TRBJ1-3; weak D call: TRBD1 (6 bases). V was cut by 0 bases and J by 4 bases, with 10 bases left in between. This CDR3 is built from 15 residues. Germline loops: CDR1 LGHDT, CDR2 YNNKEL (reference sequence).

Only a few counts were recorded for this clonotype. The chain joins TRBV5-1 to TRBJ1-4; D is ambiguous. Trimming took 1 base from V and 0 from J, leaving 10 bases between them. The CDR3 length is 16 residues. Germline V gives CDR1 SGHRS, CDR2 YFSETQ. The CDR3 DNA sequence: TGCGCCAGCAGCTTGAATCAGAGAGCAACTAATGAAAAACTGTTTTTT. Its protein is CASSLNQRATNEKLFF.

This clonotype was seen more than once but under ten times. The rearrangement uses TRBV5-1 and TRBJ2-7; D not resolved. V lost 2 bases and J lost 3, with 15 bases in between. The CDR3 is 15 amino acids. CDR1 is SGHRS and CDR2 is YFSETQ in the germline V gene. Here the CDR3 DNA reads TGCGCCAGCAGCTTAGGCACAGCGTATAACTACGAGCAGTACTTC. It translates to CASSLGTAYNYEQYF.

A note on this clonotype: Since no conserved phenylalanine or tryptophan closes the CDR3, a read error is the likely cause. This sequence joins TRBV10-3 and TRBJ2-7, with 8 positions matching TRBD2. Losses at the gene ends were 6 bases for V and 2 bases for J; bases not matched to a gene: 9. The CDR3 runs to 15 residues. CDR1 ENHRY and CDR2 SYGVKD come from the germline V gene. The CDR3 reads CAISGGGESAYEQYL. In nucleotides, the CDR3 is TGTGCCATCAGCGGGGGGGGTGAATCAGCCTACGAGCAGTACCTC.

The CDR3 reads CSARDLGPASGRTDTQYF. CDR3 DNA: TGCAGTGCTAGAGATCTCGGGCCGGCTAGCGGGAGGACAGATACGCAGTATTTT. The chain uses TRBV20-1 and TRBJ2-3; the match to TRBD2 covers 11 bases. The CDR3 is 18 amino acids. CDR1 DFQATT and CDR2 SNEGSKA come from the germline V gene (reference sequence). V lost 0 bases to trimming and J lost 3 bases; unmatched junction nucleotides: 11.

In its sample, this clonotype was seen many times. The V and J genes are TRBV12-3 or TRBV12-4 and TRBJ2-7, with unresolved D. CDR3 length: 14 residues. The ends were cut back, 5 bases at V and 3 bases at J, with 14 bases in the middle. The CDR3 bases are TGTGCCAGCAGTCAGTACGGGCAGTACTACGAGCAGTACTTC. Its translation is CASSQYGQYYEQYF.

This clonotype was seen a few times. The chain joins TRBV7-9 to TRBJ2-1; no clear D. Trimming took 1 base from V and 3 from J, leaving 7 bases between them. The germline gives CDR1 SEHNR, CDR2 FQNEAQ (reference sequence). This CDR3 has 14 amino acids. CDR3: CASSLDEVYNEQFF. CDR3 bases: TGTGCCAGCAGCTTAGACGAGGTCTACAATGAGCAGTTCTTC.

The V and J genes are TRBV12-3 or TRBV12-4 and TRBJ1-2, with 7 positions matching TRBD1. V trimming: 3 bases; J trimming: 5 bases; junction bases outside the gene matches: 3. There are 13 residues in the CDR3. CDR3 region: CASSFRQGYGYTF. The CDR3 coding sequence is TGTGCCAGCAGTTTCCGACAGGGTTATGGCTACACCTTC.

This chain joins TRBV7-2 and TRBJ2-2; the match to TRBD1 covers 7 bases. V shed 2 bases, J shed 1 base, and the junction held 1 base outside the gene matches. In germline, CDR1 is SGHTA, CDR2 FQGNSA. The CDR3 contains 15 residues. The DNA for the CDR3 is TGTGCCAGCAGCTTATACAGGGGGAACACCGGGGAGCTGTTTTTT. Protein: CASSLYRGNTGELFF.

This clonotype was observed a handful of times. This chain joins TRBV20-1 and TRBJ2-1; 11 bases match TRBD2. Germline-derived CDR1 and CDR2 are DFQATT and SNEGSKA (reference sequence). Losses at the gene ends were 1 base for V and 4 bases for J; bases not matched to a gene: 15. The length of the CDR3 is 19 residues. The CDR3 DNA reads as TGCAGTGCTAGAGTGGGGACTAGCGGATCTACAAGGCGTTACAATGAGCAGTTCTTC. Its protein is CSARVGTSGSTRRYNEQFF.

This clonotype was recorded many times. The chain couples TRBV7-8 to TRBJ2-4; D not resolved. The CDR3 length is 14 residues. Germline CDR1 and CDR2: SGHVS and FQNEAQ. The germline V and J ends were trimmed by 8 bases and 0 bases, with 11 bases remaining between them. CDR3 sequence (DNA): TGTGCCAGCTGCCCTAACGAAGCCAAAAACATTCAGTACTTC. Translating gives CASCPNEAKNIQYF.